These T cell receptor beta chains were read from a single sample in a study of T-cell reconstitution after alpha-beta-depleted transplantation in children. TCRdb passed the PCR reads through MiXCR, listing each CDR3 protein once. The repertoire has 480,000 or so distinct CDR3 sequences, roughly a tenth of them found once; the top ten carry 2%. The sequencing used PBMCs, collected before TCRalphabeta/CD19-depleted stem cell transplant. The receptors stem from a child aged 2 to 10 with inherited bone marrow failure, due to receive a stem cell transplant. Both conserved end residues are part of each CDR3. The order of the fields is clone size, D gene, V gene, J gene, CDR3 protein, CDR3 DNA. The D gene is left open where the match is weak. Clone size is not always given. Where it is, it says once, few, many or a class for expanded clones.

clone size: many
D gene: NA
V gene: TRBV5-1
J gene: TRBJ2-5
CDR3 protein: CASSLGTNPSGWTQYF
CDR3 DNA: TGCGCCAGCAGCTTGGGGACTAACCCCTCGGGGTGGACCCAGTACTTC

clone size: NA
D gene: TRBD1
V gene: TRBV2
J gene: TRBJ2-6
CDR3 protein: CASRESPGQGTIPLPGANVLTF
CDR3 DNA: TGTGCCAGCAGGGAATCGCCGGGACAGGGTACCATACCCCTTCCTGGGGCCAACGTCCTGACTTTC

clone size: few
D gene: NA
V gene: TRBV20-1
J gene: TRBJ1-4
CDR3 protein: CSARIVEKLFF
CDR3 DNA: TGCAGTGCTAGGATAGTTGAAAAACTGTTTTTT

clone size: few
D gene: NA
V gene: TRBV20-1
J gene: TRBJ2-1
CDR3 protein: CSARDPGVSYNEQFF
CDR3 DNA: TGCAGTGCTAGAGATCCGGGAGTCTCCTACAATGAGCAGTTCTTC

clone size: many
D gene: TRBD2
V gene: TRBV25-1
J gene: TRBJ2-1
CDR3 protein: CASSEPGGPYNEQFF
CDR3 DNA: TGTGCCAGCAGTGAACCGGGGGGGCCCTACAATGAGCAGTTCTTC

clone size: many
D gene: NA
V gene: TRBV7-9
J gene: TRBJ1-5
CDR3 protein: CASSLGPVSQPQHF
CDR3 DNA: TGTGCCAGCAGCTTAGGGCCAGTTAGTCAGCCCCAGCATTTT

clone size: NA
D gene: NA
V gene: TRBV6-2/TRBV6-3
J gene: TRBJ2-3
CDR3 protein: CASNGTAGSTDTQYF
CDR3 DNA: TGTGCCAGCAATGGGACCGCGGGAAGCACAGATACGCAGTATTTT

clone size: NA
D gene: TRBD1
V gene: TRBV5-1
J gene: TRBJ2-7
CDR3 protein: CASSVGRDRVFYEQYF
CDR3 DNA: TGCGCCAGCAGCGTGGGAAGGGACAGGGTCTTCTACGAGCAGTACTTC

clone size: few
D gene: TRBD2
V gene: TRBV29-1
J gene: TRBJ2-7
CDR3 protein: CSATSGIRYEQYF
CDR3 DNA: TGCAGCGCGACTAGCGGGATTAGGTACGAGCAGTACTTC

clone size: few
D gene: NA
V gene: TRBV7-2
J gene: TRBJ2-7
CDR3 protein: CASSRRFGLGNEQYF
CDR3 DNA: TGTGCCAGCAGCCGACGTTTCGGGCTCGGGAACGAGCAGTACTTC

clone size: NA
D gene: NA
V gene: TRBV3-1
J gene: TRBJ1-2
CDR3 protein: CTICFGGLSGYTF
CDR3 DNA: TGTACCATCTGTTTCGGGGGGCTGAGTGGCTACACCTTC

clone size: few
D gene: TRBD2
V gene: TRBV7-8
J gene: TRBJ2-1
CDR3 protein: CASSSLLGVWTSGIDNEQFF
CDR3 DNA: TGTGCCAGCAGCTCCCTGTTAGGGGTATGGACTAGCGGGATCGACAATGAGCAGTTCTTC

clone size: many
D gene: NA
V gene: TRBV6-5
J gene: TRBJ2-7
CDR3 protein: CASSYSDRTFLEYF
CDR3 DNA: TGTGCCAGCAGTTACTCGGATCGTACCTTTTTGGAGTACTTC

clone size: NA
D gene: NA
V gene: TRBV5-5
J gene: TRBJ2-7
CDR3 protein: CASSGDGNYEQYF
CDR3 DNA: TGTGCCAGCAGCGGGGACGGGAACTACGAGCAGTACTTC

clone size: NA
D gene: TRBD2
V gene: TRBV4-2
J gene: TRBJ2-1
CDR3 protein: CASSRLTSAPDLEPYNEQFF
CDR3 DNA: TGTGCCAGCAGCCGCCTGACTAGCGCCCCCGACTTGGAACCCTACAATGAGCAGTTCTTC